This T cell receptor beta chain was obtained from a study of blood T cells in healthy people across ages. Study-level results: Greater diversity and more naive CD4+ cells were seen in long-lived donors than in aged donors. The study found TCR beta diversity correlated strongly with naive T cell percentage. Because donor CMV status was unknown, expanded clonotype changes were possibly confounded.

A sample-barcoded 5' primer and a J-beta primer mix were used in a second PCR of roughly 6 to 11 cycles. TCRdb ran MiXCR on the 5' RACE reads and lists one entry per CDR3 protein. The data contain over 1,500,000 distinct CDR3 sequences, about 50% of them singletons. The CDR3 totals 16 residues. CDR1 and CDR2 (germline): SSHAT, FNYEAQ (reference sequence). A word on this clonotype: Antigen: not known. A junction boundary mismatches the germline segment, possibly from a read error.

The gene calls are TRBV7-7 and TRBJ2-1, with 13 bases aligning to TRBD2. Specimen: blood. The clonotype comes from a woman aged 40-49 years in good health. CDR3 sequence: CASSFGLAGVGETQFF. As DNA, the CDR3 is TGTGCTAGCAGCTTCGGACTAGCGGGGGTTGGAGAGACCCAGTTCTTC.